These 12 T cell receptor beta chains came from one sample sequenced in a study of cytomegalovirus exposure and HLA in healthy donors. Method: immunoSEQ multiplex PCR; TCRdb's copy keeps in-frame clones and lacks some. The repertoire consists of roughly 68,000 clones, with 96% occurring once and the leading ten covering 4.5%. The source material was PBMCs. The receptor source for this set is a woman aged 18-29 years in good health and CMV-seropositive.

The CDR3 here is CASSLRGPYEQYF. The CDR3 bases are TGTGCCAGCAGCTTGCGGGGGCCGTACGAGCAGTACTTC. The chain joins TRBV7-9 to TRBJ2-7, with D perhaps matching TRBD2 (7 bases). V was pared by 3 bases and J by 4 bases, with 10 bases between. The germline V gene encodes CDR1 SEHNR and CDR2 FQNEAQ (reference sequence). This CDR3 has 13 residues.

This rearrangement joins TRBV4-2 to TRBJ1-3; D remains ambiguous. The CDR3 is 15 amino acids. With 4 bases removed from V and 5 bases from J, the gap between germline ends came to 15 bases. CDR1 is LGHNA, CDR2 YNFKEQ, per germline. Here the CDR3 DNA reads TGTGCCAGCAGCCTCCTCGAGCTCACGCGAAACACCATATATTTT. It translates to CASSLLELTRNTIYF.

This clone has just a few counts. The chain joins TRBV6-6 to TRBJ1-1; 8 positions match TRBD1. In germline, CDR1 is MNHNY, CDR2 SVGAGI (reference sequence). The CDR3 is 14 residues long. V was pared by 2 bases and J by 3 bases, with 2 bases of the junction left unmatched. CDR3 amino acids: CASSYQGADTEAFF. The DNA of the CDR3 is TGTGCCAGCAGTTACCAGGGGGCCGACACTGAAGCTTTCTTT.

This rearrangement joins TRBV5-8 to TRBJ2-3; the D gene is possibly TRBD2 (5 bases). Trimming removed 4 bases from V and 6 bases from J, with 15 bases in between. Germline V gene sequence: CDR1 SGHTS, CDR2 YDEGEE. The CDR3 is 14 amino acids. The CDR3 sequence is CASSTRIRLDTQYF. The CDR3 coding sequence is TGTGCCAGCAGCACTAGAATTAGGCTGGATACGCAGTATTTT.

A single count supports this clone. This sequence joins TRBV11-2 and TRBJ2-7; 10 bases map to TRBD2. With 5 bases clipped from V and 6 bases from J, the junction kept 10 bases outside the gene matches. The CDR3 contains 15 residues. In germline, CDR1 is SGHAT, CDR2 FQNNGV. CDR3 DNA: TGTGCCAGCAGCGTAGCGGGAGGCCTCTGGCCCGAGCAGTACTTC. It specifies CASSVAGGLWPEQYF. Together with reference TRBV11-2 and TRBJ2-7, the CDR3 gives the full variable domain: EAGVAQSPRYKIIEKRQSVAFWCNPISGHATLYWYQQILGQGPKLLIQFQNNGVVDDSQLPKDRFSAERLKGVDSTLKIQPAKLEDSAVYLCASSVAGGLWPEQYFGPGTRLTVT.

The genes are TRBV2 and TRBJ2-1, with TRBD2 matching over 7 bases. CDR3 length: 15 amino acids. Per germline, CDR1 SNHLY and CDR2 FYNNEI. With 4 bases clipped from V and 5 bases from J, the junction kept 8 bases outside the gene matches. In DNA, the CDR3 is TGTGCCAGCAGTGGGGCTAGCGGATTTAACAATGAGCAGTTCTTC. Translating gives CASSGASGFNNEQFF.

This clone occurred a few times. The chain uses TRBV18 and TRBJ2-5; D possibly corresponds to TRBD2 (5 bases). V was cut by 3 bases and J by 0 bases, with 8 bases left in between. The CDR3 has 14 amino acids. The germline V gene has CDR1 KGHSH and CDR2 LQKENI. CDR3 coding DNA: TGTGCCAGCTCACCTTGGGAGAACCAAGAGACCCAGTACTTC. Translated: CASSPWENQETQYF. Full variable domain (outside the CDR3, taken from reference TRBV18 and TRBJ2-5): NAGVMQNPRHLVRRRGQEARLRCSPMKGHSHVYWYRQLPEEGLKFMVYLQKENIIDESGMPKERFSAEFPKEGPSILRIQQVVRGDSAAYFCASSPWENQETQYFGPGTRLLVL.

The rearrangement uses TRBV28 and TRBJ2-7; TRBD1 might be the D (6 bases). The germline V and J ends were trimmed by 6 bases and 1 base, with 19 bases remaining between them. This CDR3 is built from 16 residues. The germline CDR1 and CDR2 sequences are MDHEN and SYDVKM. The CDR3 nucleotides are TGTGCCAGCAGCCCAGGAACAGGGTTAGGATCCTACGAGCAGTACTTC. It specifies CASSPGTGLGSYEQYF. The full variable domain, completed using reference TRBV28 and TRBJ2-7, is DVKVTQSSRYLVKRTGEKVFLECVQDMDHENMFWYRQDPGLGLRLIYFSYDVKMKEKGDIPEGYSVSREKKERFSLILESASTNQTSMYLCASSPGTGLGSYEQYFGPGTRLTVT.

A single count supports this clone. The CDR3 sequence: CASRVVYNEQFF. CDR3 DNA sequence: TGTGCAAGTCGCGTCGTCTACAATGAGCAGTTCTTC. The chain carries TRBV12-2 and TRBJ2-1; the table's TRBD2 call for D was not verified on the DNA. TRBV12-2 is classified as a pseudogene. The CDR3 length is 12 residues.

The gene calls are TRBV4-2 and TRBJ2-4; D might be TRBD1 (6 bases). Trimming shortened V by 3 bases and J by 3 bases, and 15 bases separated the two germline ends. The CDR3 has 16 residues. Germline V lookup: CDR1 LGHNA, CDR2 YNFKEQ. The CDR3, as DNA: TGTGCCAGCAGCCACGGAGAGAGGGGGAACAAAAACATTCAGTACTTC. Translated: CASSHGERGNKNIQYF.

The chain combines TRBV5-1 with TRBJ2-5; TRBD2 agrees at 8 bases. Per the germline V gene, CDR1 is SGHRS and CDR2 is YFSETQ. The junction had 13 bases not matched to a gene; V was cut back by 2 bases and J by 4 bases. The CDR3 has 17 residues. The CDR3 protein is CASSLSPSRTSLETQYF. The DNA of the CDR3 is TGCGCCAGCAGCTTAAGTCCCTCCAGGACTAGCTTAGAGACCCAGTACTTC.

As DNA, the CDR3 is TGTGCCAGCAGTTCGGACAGAATCGAGCAGTACTTC. This sequence encodes CASSSDRIEQYF. J is TRBJ2-7 and V is TRBV2, with D perhaps TRBD1 (6 bases). This CDR3 contains 12 residues. Trimming shortened V by 5 bases and J by 6 bases, and 11 bases separated the two germline ends. The germline gives CDR1 SNHLY, CDR2 FYNNEI.